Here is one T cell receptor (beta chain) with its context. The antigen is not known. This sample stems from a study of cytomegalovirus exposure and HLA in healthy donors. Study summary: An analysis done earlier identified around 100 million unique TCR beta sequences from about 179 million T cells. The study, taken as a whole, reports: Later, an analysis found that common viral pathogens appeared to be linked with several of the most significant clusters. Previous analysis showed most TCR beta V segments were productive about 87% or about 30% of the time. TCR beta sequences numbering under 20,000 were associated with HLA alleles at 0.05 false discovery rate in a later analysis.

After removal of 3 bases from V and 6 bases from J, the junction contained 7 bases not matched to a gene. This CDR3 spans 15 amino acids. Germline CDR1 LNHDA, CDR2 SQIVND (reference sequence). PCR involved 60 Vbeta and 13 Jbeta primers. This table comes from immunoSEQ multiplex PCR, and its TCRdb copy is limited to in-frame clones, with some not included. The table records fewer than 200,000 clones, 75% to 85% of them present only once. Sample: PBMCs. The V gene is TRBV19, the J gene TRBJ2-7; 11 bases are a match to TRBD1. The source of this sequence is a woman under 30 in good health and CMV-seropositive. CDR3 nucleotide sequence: TGTGCCAGTAGTATGAGGATGGGACAGGGGGGCGAGCAGTACTTC. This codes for CASSMRMGQGGEQYF.